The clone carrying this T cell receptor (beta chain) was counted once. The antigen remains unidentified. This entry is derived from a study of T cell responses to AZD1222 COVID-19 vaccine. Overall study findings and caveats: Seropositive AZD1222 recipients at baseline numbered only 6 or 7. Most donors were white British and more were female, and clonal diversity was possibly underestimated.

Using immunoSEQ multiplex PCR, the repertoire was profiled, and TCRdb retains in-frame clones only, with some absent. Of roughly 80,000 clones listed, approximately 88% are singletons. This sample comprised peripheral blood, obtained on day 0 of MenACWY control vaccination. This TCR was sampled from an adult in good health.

Here the CDR3 reads CASSLQGNYGYTF. The CDR3 coding sequence is TGTGCCAGCAGCTTACAGGGGAACTATGGCTACACCTTC. J is TRBJ1-2 and V is TRBV7-9; TRBD1 might be the D (6 bases). Germline V gene sequence: CDR1 SEHNR, CDR2 FQNEAQ (reference sequence). The germline V and J ends were trimmed by 2 bases and 2 bases, with 6 bases remaining between them. This CDR3 is built from 13 residues. The full variable domain, completed using reference TRBV7-9 and TRBJ1-2, is DTGVSQNPRHKITKRGQNVTFRCDPISEHNRLYWYRQTLGQGPEFLTYFQNEAQLEKSRLLSDRFSAERPKGSFSTLEIQRTEQGDSAMYLCASSLQGNYGYTFGSGTRLTVV.